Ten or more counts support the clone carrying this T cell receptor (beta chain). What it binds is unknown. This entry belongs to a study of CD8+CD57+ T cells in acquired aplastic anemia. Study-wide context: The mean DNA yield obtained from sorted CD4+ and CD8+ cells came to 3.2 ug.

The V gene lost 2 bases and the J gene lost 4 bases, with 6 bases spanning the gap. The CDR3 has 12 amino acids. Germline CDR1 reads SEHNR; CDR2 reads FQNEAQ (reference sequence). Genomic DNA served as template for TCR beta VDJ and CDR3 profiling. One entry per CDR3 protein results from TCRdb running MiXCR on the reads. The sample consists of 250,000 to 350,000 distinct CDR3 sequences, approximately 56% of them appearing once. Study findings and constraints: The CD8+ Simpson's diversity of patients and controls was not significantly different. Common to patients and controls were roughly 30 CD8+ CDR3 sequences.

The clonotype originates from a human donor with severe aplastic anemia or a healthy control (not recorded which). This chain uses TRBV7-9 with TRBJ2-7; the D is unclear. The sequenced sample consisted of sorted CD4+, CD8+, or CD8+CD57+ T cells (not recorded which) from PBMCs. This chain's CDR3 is CASSLFWYEQYF. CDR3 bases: TGTGCCAGCAGCTTATTCTGGTACGAGCAGTACTTC.